This TCR beta chain was identified during a study of T cells in Graves' hyperthyroidism and ophthalmopathy (dated by TCRdb to 2018 to 2020). With respect to the entire study: Peripheral blood samples were taken at the time of initial diagnosis, prior to any treatment. To identify TCR V-J signatures that set the groups apart, the researchers used a discovery cohort of 95 to 100 patients, made up of roughly 45 with Graves' ophthalmopathy and 57 with stable Graves' hyperthyroidism. An independent validation cohort of around 19 hyperthyroidism patients and some 15 patients who later progressed to ophthalmopathy tested prospective prediction of ophthalmopathy. For training and testing, the 100 or so patients in the discovery cohort were randomly divided in a 7:3 ratio. In addition, the study compared T-cell repertoires in thyroid tissue and in blood from six Graves' hyperthyroidism patients. Following sampling, methimazole starting at 30 mg daily was given to hyperthyroidism patients, and high-dose intravenous methylprednisolone was given to ophthalmopathy patients. TCR Vbeta CDR3 sequencing of 130 to 150 peripheral blood samples (over 40 ophthalmopathy, approximately 80 hyperthyroidism and roughly 17 progressor patients) is reported in the paper. Broad study findings and their caveats: In validation, the model predicted progression to ophthalmopathy a median of about 6.5 months before onset, with roughly 71% sensitivity and almost 75% specificity. Most expanded thyroid clonotypes (frequency above 0.001) were also detected in blood, a finding suggesting that blood repertoires may reflect thyroid immune responses. A 13 V-J signature model separated ophthalmopathy from stable hyperthyroidism, with nearly 90% sensitivity and roughly 81% specificity in cross-validation and 80%/75% in testing. Sample size was not statistically predetermined, and investigators were not blinded to group allocation.

The CDR3, from cysteine to phenylalanine, totals 15 residues. The sequence is cut down to CDR3 DNA, 45 bases in frame from base 1. Trimming at the junction amounts to 5 bases on V and 2 bases on J, and the germline ends lie 16 bases apart. From a lookup of the germline V gene (reference sequence), CDR1 and CDR2 are SEHNR and FQNEAQ. In its sample, this clonotype was seen many times. It has no known antigen specificity. Base qualities are not recorded, but no much larger clone differs from it by a single base. Moderately to severely active disease, a Clinical Activity Score of at least 3, a NOSPECS grade of at least 4, and a duration under 3 months were present in ophthalmopathy patients. Any patient with an uncontrolled infection, another autoimmune disease, pregnancy or lactation was excluded. Diagnoses were established on the basis of clinical symptoms, serum thyroxine and TRAb, thyroid ultrasound, and orbital computed tomography. PBMCs were separated from 10 ml of fresh peripheral blood using Ficoll-Paque density gradient centrifugation. Total RNA was extracted with Trizol reagent, and quality was checked on an Agilent 2100 Bioanalyzer.

The TCR beta CDR3 regions were amplified from the RNA transcripts. A first-round RT-PCR of the TCR CDR3 used the HTBI primer set with the Qiagen OneStep RT-PCR kit. Libraries were constructed in a second round of multiplex PCR, after which size selection and purification were carried out. Paired-end sequencing of the libraries was performed with 100 bp reads on an Illumina HiSeq2000. On the study's bioinformatics: SOAPnuke was used to process the raw data, throwing out any read that contained adapters or uncalled bases, had a mean Phred below 15, or lacked an exact constant-primer or identifier match. COPE v1.2.5 was used to merge the high-quality paired reads, and each unique nucleotide sequence was defined as a clonotype. MiTCR v1.1 was used to align the clonotypes against IMGT TRBV, TRBD and TRBJ reference segments. Only V-J combinations with frequency above 0.0001, covering 99.2% of repertoires, were analysed. The TCS score was defined as F50 (clonal expansion) divided by E x V (chaos), with BLOSUM62-based TCRdist calculated between CDR3 peptides within each V-J. Welch's t-statistics and random forest reduced several hundred V-J features to under 15, which were used in a naive Bayes classifier (R e1071). TCRdb itself trimmed the public reads at Q25 with fastp, ran MiXCR and retained productive beta chains. Each CDR3 protein appears once, grouped with its most common genes and DNA. In this record, the V and J calls reflect TCRdb's handling and not the investigators' own analysis. For this sample there are 390,000 or so distinct CDR3 sequences; under 15% appear just once. The top ten clones comprise less than 15% of the sample.

Sample: blood. The V and J genes are TRBV7-9 and TRBJ2-7; D gene: possibly TRBD1, on 6 matching bases. This TCR was sampled from a man in his late teens or twenties with Graves' ophthalmopathy. The CDR3 protein: CASSQYRDIPYEQYF. The nucleotides are TGTGCCAGCAGCCAATACCGGGACATACCCTACGAGCAGTACTTC.